The sequence of this T cell receptor (beta chain) was determined in a study of naive and memory T cell subsets. Notes on the study in general: The RNA method is potentially sensitive to activation and differentiation changes.

Amplification of ligated cDNA took four PCR rounds with SP2 and nested alpha and beta constant primers. Alpha and beta constant region primers primed reverse transcription for blood and skin samples. MiXCR, applied by TCRdb to the UMI-ligation and nested PCR reads, yields one record per CDR3 protein. Among about 26,000 distinct CDR3 sequences listed, 5.2% were seen once. This clonotype was seen ten or more times. Its specificity is not known. A UMI-containing oligonucleotide was joined by 3' ligation to the TCR cDNA template. Whole-blood samples were 2 to 3 ml of peripheral blood from healthy adult volunteers. Reverse transcription used DNase-treated unsorted total RNA, aiming for roughly 1 to 1,100 ng. The CDR3 covers 18 residues. Deletions cut 4 bases from V and 0 bases from J, with 21 bases between. Germline V lookup: CDR1 MGHRA, CDR2 YSYEKL.

This sequence originates from an adult in good health. The sequenced sample consisted of blood. This rearrangement joins TRBV4-1 to TRBJ1-1; D remains unclear. CDR3 sequence reads: CASSPKSQLNLMNTEAFF. The CDR3 DNA sequence: TGCGCCAGCAGCCCCAAATCACAGTTAAACCTTATGAACACTGAAGCTTTCTTT.